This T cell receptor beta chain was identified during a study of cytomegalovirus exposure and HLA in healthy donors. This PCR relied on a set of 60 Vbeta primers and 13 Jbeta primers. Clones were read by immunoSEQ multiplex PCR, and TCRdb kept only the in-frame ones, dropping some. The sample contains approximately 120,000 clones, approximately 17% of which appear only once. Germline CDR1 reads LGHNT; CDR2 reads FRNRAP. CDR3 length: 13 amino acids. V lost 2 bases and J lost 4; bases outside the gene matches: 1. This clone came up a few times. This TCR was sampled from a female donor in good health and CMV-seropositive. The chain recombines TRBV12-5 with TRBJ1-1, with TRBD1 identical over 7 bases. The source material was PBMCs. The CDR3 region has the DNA TGTGCTAGTGGTTTGCAGGGGGGCACTGAAGCTTTCTTT. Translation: CASGLQGGTEAFF.